Below, 17 T cell receptor beta chains from the same sample are listed, as sequenced in a study of neoadjuvant nivolumab and ipilimumab in lung cancer. The protocol was immunoSEQ multiplex PCR, while the TCRdb copy is restricted to in-frame clones and leaves out a portion. The table has fewer than 40,000 clones, about nine tenths seen once. The source material was peripheral blood, sampled after neoadjuvant nivolumab, alone or with ipilimumab, at or shortly before surgery. These receptors were obtained from an adult with non-small cell lung cancer.

The rearrangement links TRBV5-4 to TRBJ1-1; a weak D match, TRBD1 (6 bases). Germline lookup yields CDR1 SGHNT and CDR2 YYREEE (reference sequence). The V end lost 4 bases, the J end lost 1 base, and 11 bases lay between the germline ends. The CDR3 spans 14 residues. The CDR3 bases are TGTGCCAGCAGCGTGGGACAAGCGAACACTGAAGCTTTCTTT. This gives the protein CASSVGQANTEAFF.

The chain couples TRBV7-3 to TRBJ1-6, with D possibly matching TRBD1 (6 bases). The V and J ends lost 3 bases and 8 bases respectively, with 8 bases between them. Germline loops: CDR1 SGHTA, CDR2 FQGTGA. The CDR3 loop spans 13 amino acids. The CDR3 sequence: CASSLDRYSPLHF. Here the CDR3 DNA reads TGTGCCAGCAGCTTGGACAGATATTCACCCCTCCACTTT.

The chain's CDR3 is CASSNGGSGANVLTF. For the CDR3, the DNA is TGTGCCAGCAGCAACGGGGGCTCCGGGGCCAACGTCCTGACTTTC. This chain uses TRBV6-5 with TRBJ2-6; tentatively, D is TRBD1 or TRBD2 (6 bases each). The germline V gene encodes CDR1 MNHEY and CDR2 SVGAGI. This CDR3 region has 15 residues. The germline V and J ends were trimmed by 6 bases and 4 bases, with 13 bases remaining between them.

The chain links TRBV11-2 to TRBJ1-4, with TRBD1 as a possible D gene (5 bases). The germline V gene has CDR1 SGHAT and CDR2 FQNNGV. This CDR3 has 14 amino acids. The V end lost 5 bases, the J end lost 0 bases, and 7 bases lay between the germline ends. Here the CDR3 DNA reads TGTGCCAGCAGCCCGGGACCAACTAATGAAAAACTGTTTTTT. This encodes CASSPGPTNEKLFF.

V and J are TRBV5-1 and TRBJ2-5; D tentatively reads TRBD1 or TRBD2 (5 bases each). The CDR3 runs 14 residues. Germline assignment: CDR1 SGHRS and CDR2 YFSETQ. V lost 0 bases and J lost 4, with 10 bases in between. CDR3 loop: CASSLVGGSETQYF. CDR3 nucleotide sequence: TGCGCCAGCAGCTTGGTTGGGGGTTCAGAGACCCAGTACTTC.

The chain recombines TRBV2 with TRBJ2-7; perhaps TRBD1 as D (5 bases). The germline V and J ends were trimmed by 7 bases and 5 bases, with 15 bases remaining between them. In germline, CDR1 is SNHLY, CDR2 FYNNEI. The CDR3 is 13 amino acids. The CDR3, as DNA: TGTGCCAGCAATCTGGGGCGCCCGGACGAGCAGTACTTC. This codes for CASNLGRPDEQYF.

The chain has TRBV9 and TRBJ2-5, with a tentative D call TRBD1 (5 bases). V was trimmed by 1 base and J by 1 base, leaving 11 bases between them. The CDR3 is made up of 15 amino acids. Looked up from germline, CDR1 is SGDLS and CDR2 is YYNGEE. The CDR3 region is CASSVRSDTQETQYF. The CDR3 bases are TGTGCCAGCAGCGTACGATCGGACACCCAAGAGACCCAGTACTTC.

The rearrangement links TRBV7-2 to TRBJ2-7, with D unclear. The CDR3 spans 13 residues. The V gene's germline CDR1 is SGHTA and CDR2 FQGNSA. V lost 4 bases and J 6 bases, leaving 13 bases between the germline ends. CDR3 amino acids: CASSSVPGGEQYF. As DNA, the CDR3 is TGTGCCAGCAGCTCCGTCCCTGGCGGCGAGCAGTACTTC.

This chain links TRBV10-3 with TRBJ2-1; TRBD2 agrees at 8 bases. The germline CDR1 and CDR2 sequences are ENHRY and SYGVKD. The CDR3 length is 14 residues. Losses at the gene ends were 8 bases for V and 7 bases for J; bases not matched to a gene: 10. The CDR3 loop reads CAIGLAGSANEQFF. The CDR3 DNA reads TGTGCCATCGGTCTAGCGGGTTCCGCTAATGAGCAGTTCTTC.

V gene TRBV5-4 combines with J gene TRBJ2-1, with 12 bases that match TRBD1. CDR1 and CDR2 from the germline V gene are SGHNT and YYREEE (reference sequence). V lost 3 bases and J lost 5; bases outside the gene matches: 6. The CDR3 extends over 16 amino acids. CDR3: CASSSMGQGAHNEQFF. The CDR3 nucleotides are TGTGCCAGCAGCTCGATGGGACAGGGGGCTCACAATGAGCAGTTCTTC.

This clone has just one count. The chain employs TRBV7-2 and TRBJ1-6; D call uncertain. Trimming pared 3 bases from V and 9 bases from J, leaving 6 bases between. CDR1 and CDR2 from the germline V gene are SGHTA and FQGNSA. The CDR3 extends over 12 amino acids. The chain's CDR3 is CASSFLLSPLHF. Written as DNA, the CDR3 is TGTGCCAGCAGCTTCTTGCTTTCACCCCTCCACTTT.

V gene TRBV2 combines with J gene TRBJ2-5; D possibly corresponds to TRBD1 (5 bases). V was clipped by 6 bases and J by 2 bases, with 10 bases between them. The CDR3 has 13 amino acids. CDR1 and CDR2 (germline): SNHLY, FYNNEI. CDR3 nucleotides: TGTGCCAGCAGCCACAGGCATCAAGAGACCCAGTACTTC. Residues: CASSHRHQETQYF.

The chain links TRBV18 to TRBJ2-3; D remains ambiguous. The germline V and J ends were trimmed by 3 bases and 6 bases, with 7 bases remaining between them. Germline loops: CDR1 KGHSH, CDR2 LQKENI. There are 12 residues in the CDR3. CDR3 in amino acids: CASSPLGDTQYF. The CDR3 DNA reads TGTGCCAGCTCACCCCTGGGGGATACGCAGTATTTT.

The chain carries TRBV5-6 and TRBJ1-2; D is uncertain. Between the trimmed V and J ends, which lost 1 base and 4 bases, there was a span of 8 bases. The CDR3 is made up of 13 amino acids. Germline CDR1 and CDR2: SGHDT and YYEEEE. Here the CDR3 DNA reads TGTGCCAGCAGCTTGAACGCCATCTATGGCTACACCTTC. This translates into CASSLNAIYGYTF.

The gene calls are TRBV7-9 and TRBJ1-4, with D unclear. The CDR3 loop spans 17 amino acids. Germline V gene lookup returns CDR1 SEHNR and CDR2 FQNEAQ (reference sequence). V lost 3 bases and J 6 bases, leaving 20 bases between the germline ends. The CDR3, as DNA: TGTGCCAGCAGCTTGGGCCCTTACTCTGGCTATGATGAAAAACTGTTTTTT. Amino acids: CASSLGPYSGYDEKLFF.

J is TRBJ1-1 and V is TRBV7-9; perhaps TRBD1 as D (6 bases). The CDR3 is 13 amino acids. Looked up from germline, CDR1 is SEHNR and CDR2 is FQNEAQ (reference sequence). Trimming pared 7 bases from V and 3 bases from J, leaving 12 bases between. CDR3 sequence (DNA): TGTGCCAGCACCTCACAGGGTGACACTGAAGCTTTCTTT. Translated, it gives CASTSQGDTEAFF.

V is TRBV7-2 and J is TRBJ2-5, with D possibly matching TRBD1 (6 bases). The CDR3 totals 14 residues. V lost 4 bases to trimming and J lost 6 bases, with 15 bases between them. CDR1 is SGHTA, CDR2 FQGNSA, per germline. The CDR3 sequence: CASSSPGAIKTQYF. The DNA of the CDR3 is TGTGCCAGCAGCTCCCCAGGGGCCATTAAGACCCAGTACTTC.